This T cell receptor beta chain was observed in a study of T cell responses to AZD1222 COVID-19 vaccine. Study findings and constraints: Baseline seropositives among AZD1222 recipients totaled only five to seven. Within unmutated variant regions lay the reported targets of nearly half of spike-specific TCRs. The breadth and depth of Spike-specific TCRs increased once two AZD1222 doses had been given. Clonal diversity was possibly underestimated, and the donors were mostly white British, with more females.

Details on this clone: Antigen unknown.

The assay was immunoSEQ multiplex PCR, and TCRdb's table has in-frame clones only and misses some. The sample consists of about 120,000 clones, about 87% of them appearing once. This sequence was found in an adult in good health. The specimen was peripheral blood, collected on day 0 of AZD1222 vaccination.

The CDR3 DNA sequence: TGTGCCAGCAGTGAATTTATTCGCGGACAGAGCTCTGGAAACACCATATATTTT. Amino acid sequence: CASSEFIRGQSSGNTIYF. The rearrangement uses TRBV6-1 and TRBJ1-3; D possibly corresponds to TRBD1 (6 bases). The V gene's germline CDR1 is MNHNS and CDR2 SASEGT. Trimming removed 2 bases at V and 0 bases at J, with 17 bases between. The CDR3 contains 18 residues.